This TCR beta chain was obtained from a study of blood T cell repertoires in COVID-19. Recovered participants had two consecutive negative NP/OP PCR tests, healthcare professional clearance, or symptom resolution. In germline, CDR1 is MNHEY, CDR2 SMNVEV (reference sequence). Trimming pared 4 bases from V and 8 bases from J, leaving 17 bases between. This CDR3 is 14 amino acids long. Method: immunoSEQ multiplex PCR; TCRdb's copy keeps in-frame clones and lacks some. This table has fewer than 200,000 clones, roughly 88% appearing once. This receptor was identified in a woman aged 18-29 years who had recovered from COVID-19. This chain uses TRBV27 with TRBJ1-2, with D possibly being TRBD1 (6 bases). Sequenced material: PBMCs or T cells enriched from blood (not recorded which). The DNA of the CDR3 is TGTGCCAGCAGTTCCCCGCAGGGGATTGGAGGCTACACCTTC. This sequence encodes CASSSPQGIGGYTF.